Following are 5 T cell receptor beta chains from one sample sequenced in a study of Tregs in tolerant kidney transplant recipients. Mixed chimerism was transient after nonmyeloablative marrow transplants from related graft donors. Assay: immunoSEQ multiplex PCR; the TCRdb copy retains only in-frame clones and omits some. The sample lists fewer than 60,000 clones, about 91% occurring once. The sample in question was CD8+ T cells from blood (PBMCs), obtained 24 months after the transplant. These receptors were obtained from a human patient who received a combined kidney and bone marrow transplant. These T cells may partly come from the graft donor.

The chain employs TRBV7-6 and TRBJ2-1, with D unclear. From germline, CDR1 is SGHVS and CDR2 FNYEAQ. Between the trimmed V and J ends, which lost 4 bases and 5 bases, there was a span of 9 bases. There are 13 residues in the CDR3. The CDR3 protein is CASSWASHNEQFF. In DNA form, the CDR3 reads TGTGCCAGCAGCTGGGCGTCACACAATGAGCAGTTCTTC.

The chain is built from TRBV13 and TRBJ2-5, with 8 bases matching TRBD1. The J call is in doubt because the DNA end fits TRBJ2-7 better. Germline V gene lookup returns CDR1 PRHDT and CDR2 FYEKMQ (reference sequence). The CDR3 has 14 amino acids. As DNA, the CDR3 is TGTGCCAGCAGCTTACGGACAGGGCCTGACGAGCAGTACTTC. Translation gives CASSLRTGPDEQYF.

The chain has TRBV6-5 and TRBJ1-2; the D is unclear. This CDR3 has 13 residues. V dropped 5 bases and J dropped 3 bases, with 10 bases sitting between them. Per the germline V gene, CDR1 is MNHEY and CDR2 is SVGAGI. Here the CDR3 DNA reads TGTGCCAGCAGTACTGAGCCCCACTATGGCTACACCTTC. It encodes CASSTEPHYGYTF.

This CDR3 is CASSDLRGGLTVGMETQYF. For the CDR3, the DNA is TGTGCCAGCAGCGACCTCCGGGGGGGCCTTACAGTGGGTATGGAGACCCAGTACTTC. The genes are TRBV4-2 and TRBJ2-5; TRBD2 aligns across 8 bases. The germline V gene encodes CDR1 LGHNA and CDR2 YNFKEQ. The CDR3 loop spans 19 amino acids. Trimming took 5 bases from V and 5 from J; bases not matched to a gene: 22.

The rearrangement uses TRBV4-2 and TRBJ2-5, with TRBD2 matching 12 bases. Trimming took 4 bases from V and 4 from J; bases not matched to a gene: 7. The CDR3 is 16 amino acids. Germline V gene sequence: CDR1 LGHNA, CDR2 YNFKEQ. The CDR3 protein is CASSPTSGGSGETQYF. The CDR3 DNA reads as TGTGCCAGCAGCCCTACTAGCGGGGGGAGCGGAGAGACCCAGTACTTC.